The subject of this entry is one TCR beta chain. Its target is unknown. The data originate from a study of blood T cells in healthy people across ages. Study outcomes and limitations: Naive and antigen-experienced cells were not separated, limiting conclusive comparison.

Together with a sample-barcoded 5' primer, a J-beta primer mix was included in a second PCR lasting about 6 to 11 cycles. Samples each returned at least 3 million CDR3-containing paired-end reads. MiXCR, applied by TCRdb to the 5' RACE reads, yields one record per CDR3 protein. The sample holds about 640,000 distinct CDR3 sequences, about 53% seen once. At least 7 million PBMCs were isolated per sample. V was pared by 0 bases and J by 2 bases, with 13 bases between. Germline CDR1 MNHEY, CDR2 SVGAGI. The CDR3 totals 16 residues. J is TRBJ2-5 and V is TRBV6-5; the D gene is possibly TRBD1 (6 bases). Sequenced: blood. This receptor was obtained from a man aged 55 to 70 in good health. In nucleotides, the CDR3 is TGTGCCAGCAGTTACTCTGGGCAGGGGCTACAAGAGACCCAGTACTTC. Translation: CASSYSGQGLQETQYF.